This T cell receptor (beta chain) appears in the sequencing data of a study of PD-1 blockade in classical Hodgkin lymphoma. Background on the study: Once every 2 weeks, patients received intravenous nivolumab at 3 mg/kg.

Comments on this clone: What it recognizes is unknown.

Profiled with immunoSEQ multiplex PCR; TCRdb holds only in-frame clones, not every one. The sample has over 60,000 clones, under 95% seen once. As for time point: cycle 4 day 1 (C4D1), after more than five weeks of nivolumab. Patients all relapsed after autologous stem cell transplantation, and there was variation in brentuximab vedotin exposure. Best overall response was complete response, partial response or progressive disease in these relapsed/refractory classical Hodgkin lymphoma patients. The CDR3 extends over 13 amino acids. The germline CDR1 and CDR2 sequences are ENHRY and SYGVKD. V was clipped by 9 bases and J by 5 bases; unmatched bases: 5. Study-wide findings and caveats: Newly diagnosed patients reportedly trailed healthy donors in baseline TCR diversity. TCR diversity in CD4+, not CD8+, cells rose significantly by C4D1.

The chain carries TRBV10-3 and TRBJ2-1, with 9 nucleotides matching TRBD2. This receptor was identified in a human donor with classical Hodgkin lymphoma. The material sequenced was peripheral blood mononuclear cells (PBMCs), taken before the fourth cycle of nivolumab. The CDR3 region is CAMKGLANNEQFF. CDR3 DNA sequence: TGTGCCATGAAAGGACTAGCGAACAATGAGCAGTTCTTC.